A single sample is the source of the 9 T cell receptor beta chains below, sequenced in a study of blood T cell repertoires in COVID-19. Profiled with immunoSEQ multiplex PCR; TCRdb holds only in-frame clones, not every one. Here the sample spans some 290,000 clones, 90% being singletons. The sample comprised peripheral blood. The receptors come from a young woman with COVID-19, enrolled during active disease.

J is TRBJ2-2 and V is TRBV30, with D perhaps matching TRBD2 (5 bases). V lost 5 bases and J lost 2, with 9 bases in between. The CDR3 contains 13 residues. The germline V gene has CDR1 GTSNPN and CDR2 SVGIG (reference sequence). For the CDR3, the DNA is TGTGCCTGGTCGGGATTCAACACCGGGGAGCTGTTTTTT. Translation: CAWSGFNTGELFF.

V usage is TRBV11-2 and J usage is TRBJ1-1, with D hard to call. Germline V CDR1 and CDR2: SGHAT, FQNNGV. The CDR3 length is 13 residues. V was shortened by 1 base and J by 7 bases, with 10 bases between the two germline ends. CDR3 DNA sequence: TGTGCCAGCAGCTTAGGGTCGAACGGTGAAGCTTTCTTT. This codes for CASSLGSNGEAFF.

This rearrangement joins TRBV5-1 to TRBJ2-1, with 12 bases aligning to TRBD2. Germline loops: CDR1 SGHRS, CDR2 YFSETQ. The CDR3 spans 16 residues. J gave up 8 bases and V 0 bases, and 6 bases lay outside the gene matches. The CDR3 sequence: CASSLGTSGKVDEQFF. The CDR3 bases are TGCGCCAGCAGCTTGGGGACTAGCGGGAAGGTCGATGAGCAGTTCTTC.

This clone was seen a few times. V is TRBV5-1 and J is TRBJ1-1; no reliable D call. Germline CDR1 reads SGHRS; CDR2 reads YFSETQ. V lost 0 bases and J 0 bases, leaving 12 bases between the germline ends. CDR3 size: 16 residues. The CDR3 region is CASSLGGLAMNTEAFF. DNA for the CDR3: TGCGCCAGCAGCTTGGGAGGGCTCGCAATGAACACTGAAGCTTTCTTT. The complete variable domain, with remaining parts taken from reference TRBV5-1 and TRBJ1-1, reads KAGVTQTPRYLIKTRGQQVTLSCSPISGHRSVSWYQQTPGQGLQFLFEYFSETQRNKGNFPGRFSGRQFSNSRSEMNVSTLELGDSALYLCASSLGGLAMNTEAFFGQGTRLTVV.

The CDR3 DNA is TGTGCCAGCAGTCGAGGACAGGGAACCTATAATTCACCCCTCCACTTT. This codes for CASSRGQGTYNSPLHF. This chain uses TRBV7-9 with TRBJ1-6; TRBD1 matches 8 bases. The germline gives CDR1 SEHNR, CDR2 FQNEAQ (reference sequence). The CDR3 is 16 residues long. Unmatched junction bases numbered 6, after V lost 6 bases and J lost 2 bases.

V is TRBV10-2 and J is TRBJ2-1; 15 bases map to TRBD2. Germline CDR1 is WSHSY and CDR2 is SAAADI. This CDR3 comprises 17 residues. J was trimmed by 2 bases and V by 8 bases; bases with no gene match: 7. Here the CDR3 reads CASSGTSGGKTYNEQFF. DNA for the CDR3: TGCGCCAGCTCTGGGACTAGCGGGGGGAAGACCTACAATGAGCAGTTCTTC.

The CDR3 region has the DNA TGTGCCAGCCTGGACAGGTCCGGAAACACCATATATTTT. This gives the protein CASLDRSGNTIYF. The V gene is TRBV28, the J gene TRBJ1-3, with 7 bases matching TRBD1. The J segment lost 4 bases and the V segment lost 8 bases, leaving 5 bases of the junction unmatched. CDR1 is MDHEN and CDR2 is SYDVKM in the germline V gene. CDR3 length equals 13 residues.

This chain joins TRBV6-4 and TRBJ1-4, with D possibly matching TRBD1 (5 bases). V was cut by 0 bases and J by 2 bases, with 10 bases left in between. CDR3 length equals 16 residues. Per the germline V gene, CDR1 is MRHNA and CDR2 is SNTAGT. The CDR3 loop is CASSDSSKGTNEKLFF. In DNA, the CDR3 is TGTGCCAGCAGTGACTCAAGTAAGGGGACTAATGAAAAACTGTTTTTT.

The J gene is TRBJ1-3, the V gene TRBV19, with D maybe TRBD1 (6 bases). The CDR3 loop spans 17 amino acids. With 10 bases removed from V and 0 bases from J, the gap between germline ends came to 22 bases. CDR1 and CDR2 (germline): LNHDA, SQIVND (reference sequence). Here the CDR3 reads CATTSAPGQSSGNTIYF. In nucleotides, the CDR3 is TGTGCCACCACCTCAGCACCGGGACAAAGCTCTGGAAACACCATATATTTT.